This T cell receptor (beta chain) derives from a study of beta chain features in type 1 diabetes. The ends lost 2 bases at V and 3 bases at J; junction bases unmatched: 6. There are 15 residues in the CDR3. Germline values: CDR1 SGHTA, CDR2 FQGNSA. Investigators reverse transcribed all isolated RNA, so they sequenced expressed TCRB transcripts. Profiled with immunoSEQ multiplex PCR; TCRdb holds only in-frame clones, not every one. The data hold around 300,000 clones, with 13% to 15% observed a single time. This clone was detected only a few times. The sample taken for sequencing was central memory CD4+ T cells from blood. This receptor was obtained from a man younger than 40 in good health. This sequence joins TRBV7-2 and TRBJ2-7; 8 bases align to TRBD2. CDR3 sequence: CASSLSFGTSYEQYV. In DNA form, the CDR3 reads TGTGCCAGCAGCTTATCGTTCGGGACTAGCTACGAGCAGTACGTC.